These 17 T cell receptor beta chains originate from one sample sequenced in a study of OX40 agonist ivuxolimab in advanced cancers. Sequencing was performed with immunoSEQ multiplex PCR; in TCRdb, only in-frame clones are kept and a portion is missing. Of around 85,000 clones listed, about 90% are singletons. The sequencing here drew on CD4+ or CD8+ T cells sorted from blood, taken in a trial of the OX40 agonist ivuxolimab. The source is an adult with an advanced solid tumor such as melanoma, head and neck, liver or kidney cancer.

This clone was counted a single time. V usage is TRBV2 and J usage is TRBJ1-1; D may be TRBD1 (5 bases). Trimming removed 7 bases from V and 1 base from J, with 16 bases in between. Looked up from germline, CDR1 is SNHLY and CDR2 is FYNNEI. The CDR3 is 15 amino acids. The CDR3 is CASIRDGGSNTEAFF. The CDR3 bases are TGTGCCAGCATCCGGGACGGCGGGTCGAACACTGAAGCTTTCTTT.

The chain employs TRBV18 and TRBJ2-3, with 7 positions matching TRBD2. V lost 4 bases and J lost 2; bases outside the gene matches: 9. The CDR3 runs 16 residues. Germline CDR1 and CDR2: KGHSH and LQKENI. The CDR3 DNA sequence: TGTGCCAGCTCACGTGACCGAGGACTAGTCACAGATACGCAGTATTTT. This codes for CASSRDRGLVTDTQYF.

The chain links TRBV6-1 to TRBJ2-3, with D perhaps matching TRBD2 (5 bases). Germline CDR1 and CDR2: MNHNS and SASEGT. The CDR3 totals 13 residues. V shed 7 bases and J shed 5 bases, with 13 bases lying between them. CDR3 nucleotides: TGTGCCAGCATTGGCCTACGGGGAGATACGCAGTATTTT. Translated, it gives CASIGLRGDTQYF.

The CDR3 sequence is CAISESGGTGVTPLHF. The CDR3 DNA reads TGTGCCATCAGTGAGTCTGGGGGGACAGGGGTAACACCCCTCCACTTT. This rearrangement joins TRBV10-3 to TRBJ1-6, with 10 bases fitting TRBD1. CDR3 length: 16 amino acids. V dropped 0 bases and J dropped 11; count of bases not matched to a gene: 7. Germline-derived CDR1 and CDR2 are ENHRY and SYGVKD.

This sequence joins TRBV11-2 and TRBJ2-5; 9 bases agree with TRBD2. The DNA matches TRBJ2-7 better at its end, which makes the J call doubtful. From germline, CDR1 is SGHAT and CDR2 FQNNGV. The CDR3 is 15 amino acids. The CDR3 region is CASSPGLASSYEQYF. In DNA, the CDR3 is TGTGCCAGCAGCCCCGGACTAGCGAGCTCCTACGAGCAGTACTTC.

The chain has TRBV29-1 and TRBJ2-5; possibly TRBD1 for D (5 bases). V was cut by 4 bases and J by 2 bases, with 5 bases left in between. In germline, CDR1 is SQVTM, CDR2 ANQGSEA. The CDR3 has 11 residues. The CDR3 DNA reads TGCAGCGTTGGACAGCAAGAGACCCAGTACTTC. Residues: CSVGQQETQYF. Full variable domain (remainder filled in from reference TRBV29-1 and TRBJ2-5): SAVISQKPSRDICQRGTSLTIQCQVDSQVTMMFWYRQQPGQSLTLIATANQGSEATYESGFVIDKFPISRPNLTFSTLTVSNMSPEDSSIYLCSVGQQETQYFGPGTRLLVL.

The rearrangement uses TRBV5-1 and TRBJ2-3; weak D call: TRBD2 (6 bases). From germline, CDR1 is SGHRS and CDR2 YFSETQ. Deletions cut 0 bases from V and 7 bases from J, with 15 bases between. This CDR3 region has 15 residues. CDR3 nucleotides: TGCGCCAGCAGCTTGGGCGGGGCTCAAGGGAATACGCAGTATTTT. Protein: CASSLGGAQGNTQYF.

The chain recombines TRBV18 with TRBJ1-1; 9 bases match TRBD1. The germline V gene has CDR1 KGHSH and CDR2 LQKENI. This CDR3 comprises 14 residues. The V gene end was trimmed by 4 bases and the J gene end by 6 bases; junction bases not matched to a gene: 6. The CDR3 loop reads CASSLGQGNAEAFF. CDR3 DNA: TGTGCCAGCTCACTGGGACAGGGTAACGCTGAAGCTTTCTTT.

The chain links TRBV28 to TRBJ1-3; D is undetermined. V was clipped by 3 bases and J by 0 bases, with 12 bases between them. This CDR3 region has 16 residues. CDR1 is MDHEN, CDR2 SYDVKM, per germline. CDR3 DNA sequence: TGTGCCAGCAGTTTCGGGCCAGCGGCCTCTGGAAACACCATATATTTT. Protein product: CASSFGPAASGNTIYF.

The table lists this clone with a count of one. This chain links TRBV5-1 with TRBJ2-1, with 7 nucleotides matching TRBD1. Germline V gene sequence: CDR1 SGHRS, CDR2 YFSETQ. V shed 4 bases and J 7 bases; nucleotides not matched to a gene: 14. The CDR3 is made up of 16 amino acids. The CDR3 loop reads CASSPLGTALGNEQFF. The DNA of the CDR3 is TGCGCCAGCAGCCCCCTCGGGACAGCCCTTGGGAATGAGCAGTTCTTC.

The chain joins TRBV28 to TRBJ2-7; 9 positions match TRBD2. The CDR3 contains 14 residues. Unmatched junction bases numbered 6, after V lost 5 bases and J lost 4 bases. Germline-derived CDR1 and CDR2 are MDHEN and SYDVKM. CDR3 coding DNA: TGTGCCAGCAGTATGGGACTAGCTCCGTACGAGCAGTACTTC. It specifies CASSMGLAPYEQYF.

This clone has just a few counts. CDR3 DNA: TGTGCCAGCAGTTTACCCAGACAGGGAAAGGGCTCTGGAAACACCATATATTTT. Its protein product is CASSLPRQGKGSGNTIYF. The chain is built from TRBV27 and TRBJ1-3; TRBD1 agrees at 7 bases. J gave up 0 bases and V 2 bases, and 10 bases lay outside the gene matches. This CDR3 is 18 amino acids long. CDR1 and CDR2 (germline): MNHEY, SMNVEV (reference sequence).

The chain couples TRBV30 to TRBJ2-5; TRBD1 matches at 9 bases. The trim removed 8 bases at V and 5 bases at J, leaving 12 bases unmatched. This CDR3 comprises 14 residues. Germline V lookup: CDR1 GTSNPN, CDR2 SVGIG (reference sequence). In DNA, the CDR3 is TGTGCCGGATCCCAGGGACAGGGAGGGGAGACCCAGTACTTC. This codes for CAGSQGQGGETQYF.

The chain couples TRBV6-4 to TRBJ2-1, with 14 bases identical to TRBD2. Trimming removed 6 bases from V and 14 bases from J; junction bases left unmatched: 6. The CDR3 sequence is 13 residues long. In germline, CDR1 is MRHNA, CDR2 SNTAGT. CDR3: CASSLGLAGEKFF. CDR3 DNA: TGTGCCAGCAGCTTGGGACTAGCGGGAGAGAAGTTCTTC.

The V call is TRBV10-3, the J call TRBJ2-6; 15 bases line up with TRBD2. With V trimmed by 4 bases and J by 4 bases, 2 bases remained unmatched. The V gene's germline CDR1 is ENHRY and CDR2 SYGVKD. The CDR3 sequence is 17 residues long. CDR3 loop: CAISGTSGRVGANVLTF. The CDR3 DNA follows: TGTGCCATCAGTGGGACTAGCGGGAGGGTCGGGGCCAACGTCCTGACTTTC.

The chain recombines TRBV9 with TRBJ2-2, with 9 bases fitting TRBD1. This CDR3 has 18 amino acids. The trim removed 0 bases at V and 1 base at J, leaving 7 bases unmatched. Looked up from germline, CDR1 is SGDLS and CDR2 is YYNGEE. The CDR3: CASSVEIQGQGNTGELFF. The CDR3 DNA sequence: TGTGCCAGCAGCGTAGAGATCCAGGGACAGGGGAACACCGGGGAGCTGTTTTTT.

The CDR3 sequence: CASSLQLNTEAFF. As DNA, the CDR3 is TGTGCCAGCAGTCTGCAACTGAACACTGAAGCTTTCTTT. The chain combines TRBV11-1 with TRBJ1-1, with no clear D. From germline, CDR1 is SGHAT and CDR2 FQDESV (reference sequence). The CDR3 covers 13 residues. The ends were cut back, 6 bases at V and 0 bases at J, with 8 bases in the middle.